This T cell receptor (beta chain) is drawn from a study of response to subunit inactivated influenza vaccine. Only a few counts were recorded for this clonotype. V lost 0 bases and J lost 3, with 4 bases in between. The length of the CDR3 is 12 residues. Germline CDR1 and CDR2: DFQATT and SNEGSKA (reference sequence). MiXCR, applied by TCRdb to the RT-PCR reads, yields one record per CDR3 protein. There are more than 400,000 distinct CDR3 sequences in the sample; 6.5% to 8% occur only once, and around 12% lies in the top ten. Sequenced here: PBMCs from blood, sampled about 24 months after vaccination. The TCR was taken from a man between 50 and 69 years old who received an inactivated influenza vaccine. This sequence joins TRBV20-1 and TRBJ2-3; D gene uncertain. CDR3 nucleotides: TGCAGTGCTAGAGATATGACAGATACGCAGTATTTT. Translated: CSARDMTDTQYF.